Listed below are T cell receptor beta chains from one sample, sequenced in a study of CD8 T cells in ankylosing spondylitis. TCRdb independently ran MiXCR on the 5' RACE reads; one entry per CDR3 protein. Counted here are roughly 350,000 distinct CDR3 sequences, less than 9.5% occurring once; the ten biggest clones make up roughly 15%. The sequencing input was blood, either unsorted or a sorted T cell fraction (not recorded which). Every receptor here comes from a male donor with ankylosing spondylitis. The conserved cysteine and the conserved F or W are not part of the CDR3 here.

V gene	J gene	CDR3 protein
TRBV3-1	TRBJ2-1	ASSQEGDSYNEQF
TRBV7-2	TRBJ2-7	ASSRLAAAYEQY
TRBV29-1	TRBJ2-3	SVEDLIAGGPLYTQY
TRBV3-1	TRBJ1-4	ASSPYLGTTNEKLF
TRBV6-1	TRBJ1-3	ASGRRTEEGNTIY
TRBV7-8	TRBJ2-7	ASSLGLGDYEQY
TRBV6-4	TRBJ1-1	ASSDDWNTEAF
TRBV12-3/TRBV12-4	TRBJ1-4	ASSTGQGEKLF
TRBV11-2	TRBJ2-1	ASSLDLGEQF
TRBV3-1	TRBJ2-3	ASSRTSGRRSTDTQY
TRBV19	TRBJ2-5	ASSIAQANFGTQY
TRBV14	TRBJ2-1	ASSQLSGGWNEQF
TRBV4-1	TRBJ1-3	ASSESSGNTIY
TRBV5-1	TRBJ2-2	ASSFRPGGPNTGELF
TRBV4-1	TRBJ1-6	ASSQEVMGQLYNSPLH
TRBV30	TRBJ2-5	AWSSSGTEETQY
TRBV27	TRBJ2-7	ASSLTSVLYEQY
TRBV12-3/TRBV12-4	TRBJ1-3	ASNAVRLGNTIY
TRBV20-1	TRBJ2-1	SAIGGGQRVYNEQF
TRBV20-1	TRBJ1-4	SARDLTGQLTDGKLF
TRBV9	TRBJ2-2	ASSVDWAVTGELF
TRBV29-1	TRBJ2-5	SVEGWESETQY
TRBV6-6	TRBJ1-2	ASSYRPYGYT
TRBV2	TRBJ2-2	ASRTSTQGAIRELF
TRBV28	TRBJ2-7	ASRRLAGGAYEQY
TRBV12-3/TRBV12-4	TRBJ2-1	ASSLGTTVNEQF
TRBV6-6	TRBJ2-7	ASSQTGSHEQY
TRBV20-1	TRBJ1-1	SARVTGSTEAF
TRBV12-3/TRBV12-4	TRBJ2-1	ASSYLGSYNEQF
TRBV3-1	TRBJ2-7	ASSQGGTSGSYEQY
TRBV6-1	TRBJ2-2	ASSPGQGPNTGELF
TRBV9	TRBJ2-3	ASSGTSADTQY
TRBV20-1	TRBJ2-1	SAQWRTSGYNEQF
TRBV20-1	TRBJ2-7	SANSGRSYEQY
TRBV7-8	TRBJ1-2	ASSLKGQGYGYT
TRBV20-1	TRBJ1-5	SAGGSGHQYQPQH
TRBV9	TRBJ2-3	ASSPLGVTDTQY
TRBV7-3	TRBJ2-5	ASSLYGETQY
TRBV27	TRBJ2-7	ASSPPLAEQY
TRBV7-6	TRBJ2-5	ASSLDRREETQY
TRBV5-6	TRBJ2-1	ASSLGGRALVDEQF
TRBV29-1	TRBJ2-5	SAIPGLAGGETQY
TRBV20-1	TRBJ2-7	SARTSGRLYEQY
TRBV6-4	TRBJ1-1	ASSDSGGETEAF
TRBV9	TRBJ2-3	ASNTLTDTQY
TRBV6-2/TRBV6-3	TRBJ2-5	ASTRLGETQY
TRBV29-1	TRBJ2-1	SVESTGGPLNEQF